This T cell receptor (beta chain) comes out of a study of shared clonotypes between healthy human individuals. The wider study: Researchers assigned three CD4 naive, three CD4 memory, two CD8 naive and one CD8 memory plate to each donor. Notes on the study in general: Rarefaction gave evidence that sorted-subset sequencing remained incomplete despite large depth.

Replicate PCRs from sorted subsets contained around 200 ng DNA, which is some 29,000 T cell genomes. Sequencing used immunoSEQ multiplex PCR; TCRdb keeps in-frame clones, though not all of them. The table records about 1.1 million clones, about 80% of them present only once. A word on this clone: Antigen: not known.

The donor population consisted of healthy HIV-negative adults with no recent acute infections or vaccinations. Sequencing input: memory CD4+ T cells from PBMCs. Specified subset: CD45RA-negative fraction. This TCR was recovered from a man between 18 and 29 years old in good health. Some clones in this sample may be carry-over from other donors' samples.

As DNA, the CDR3 is TGTGCCATCAGTGAGTCGGTAGTGGGTGGCTACACCTTC. Its translation: CAISESVVGGYTF. The rearrangement joins TRBV10-3 to TRBJ1-2, with unresolved D. The ends were cut back, 0 bases at V and 7 bases at J, with 9 bases in the middle. The CDR3 consists of 13 residues. Germline assignment: CDR1 ENHRY and CDR2 SYGVKD.